This T cell receptor (beta chain) was recovered during a study of blood T cell repertoires in COVID-19 (dated by TCRdb to about 2020). With respect to the entire study: Samples from collaborators originated in the United States, Italy and Spain and spanned both the acute and convalescent phases of COVID-19. The prospective study material was composed of cDNA or gDNA derived from T cells, B-cell-depleted T cells, or PBMCs. Subjects who had been exposed to COVID-19, were actively infected with it, or had recovered from it provided the deeply sampled blood TCRbeta repertoires that made up the dataset. The repertoires were made available in a free public database intended to serve as a resource for research on the immune response to SARS-CoV-2. The samples were drawn from the first 160 participants of the ongoing ImmuneRACE study and from some 1,300 subjects provided by 6 global collaborators. A de-identified subject ID, COVID-19 status, age in years and sex were almost always included in the sample metadata. Where available, HLA class I and class II types were taken from metadata supplied by the sample provider and were not determined by assay-based typing. Broader findings and caveats from the paper: How much clinical and demographic metadata was included differed by source and by participant, and the metadata was provided uncurated.

TCRbeta CDR3 regions were amplified from genomic DNA by means of the immunoSEQ Assay, a bias-controlled multiplex PCR. In the original analysis: The number of nucleated cells in each sample was estimated from the amplification of reference gene primers within the assay. To quantify the absolute abundance of each unique TCRbeta CDR3 rearrangement, sequence reads were collapsed and filtered. For each sample, productive Simpson clonality was calculated by taking the square root of Simpson's diversity index across productive rearrangements. Sourced from immuneACCESS, this table was stored by TCRdb with only in-frame sequences that have V and J called. A share of the clones is absent; for the studies checked, an unresolved V gene accounts for under half, and the remainder has no known explanation. D and trimming were read from the DNA, whereas the V and J calls and clone size are those reported in that table. This sample holds 70,000 to 90,000 clones; roughly 77% were observed only once. 24% of the sample belongs to the ten largest clones.

A word on this clone: What antigen it recognizes has not been identified. The record has no base qualities; no much larger clone is one base away.

Reading the germline V gene gives CDR1 SQVTM and CDR2 ANQGSEA. V trim: 6 bases; J trim: 4 bases; unmatched bases: 11. The CDR3 sequence holds 14 residues, the cysteine and phenylalanine included. The entry retains the CDR3 DNA only, 42 bases that are in frame from base 1. Whole blood was collected in K2EDTA tubes by collaborating institutions according to the institutions' own protocols. Collaborator samples were shipped for TCRbeta analysis as frozen whole blood, isolated PBMCs, or DNA extracted from either sample type. The sequenced sample was peripheral blood. Recombination joined TRBV29-1 with TRBJ1-2; TRBD1 fits 7 bases in the junction. This clonotype originated in a human donor in a cohort sampled during active COVID-19. The DNA sequence is as follows: TGCAGCGTCTTTACCCAGGGACAGATCTATGGCTACACCTTC. Its protein reads: CSVFTQGQIYGYTF.